Described below is a single TCR beta chain sequence and its context. Trimming cost V 3 bases and J 4 bases; bases outside gene matches: 7. The CDR3 loop spans 17 amino acids. Germline V gene sequence: CDR1 KGHDR, CDR2 SFDVKD. These data originate in a study of blood T cell repertoires in COVID-19. Study details: T cells, B-cell-depleted T cells, or PBMCs supplied cDNA or gDNA.

Clones were read by immunoSEQ multiplex PCR, and TCRdb kept only the in-frame ones, dropping some. The sample lists about 190,000 clones; 70% to 80% were seen once. This sequence joins TRBV24-1 and TRBJ2-1; 11 nucleotides agree with TRBD2. Sequencing was performed on peripheral blood. The TCR was taken from a woman aged 45-65 years with acute or convalescent COVID-19. CDR3 amino acids: CATSDPLAGGGYNEQFF. The CDR3 region has the DNA TGTGCCACCAGTGATCCCTTAGCGGGAGGGGGATACAATGAGCAGTTCTTC.